This T cell receptor beta chain was recovered during a study of CXCR3-negative and CXCR3-positive naive CD8 T cells. Study-level results: CXCR3-expressing naive cells carried TRB CDR3s more hydrophobic than those of CXCR3-negative naive cells. Memory CD8+ T cell repertoires were far less diverse than both naive subsets.

Libraries of TRB cDNA were made by 5' RACE and carried UMIs. For each CDR3 protein, TCRdb gives one entry from its re-call of the 5' RACE reads, without DNA. The sample has nearly 90,000 distinct CDR3 sequences; the top ten hold around 0.82%. Germline loops: CDR1 DFQATT, CDR2 SNEGSKA (reference sequence). This CDR3 spans 14 amino acids. CD45RO-CCR7+CD27+CD95- cells counted as naive CD8+ T cells. A remark on this clonotype: Its antigen is still unknown.

The receptor's source is a human donor in good health. Some clones in this sample may be carry-over from other donors' samples. V gene TRBV20-1 combines with J gene TRBJ2-4; no DNA is available, so the TRBD2 call from TCRdb remains unchecked. What was sequenced was naive CXCR3+ CD8+ T cells from blood. The subset here: CD45RO-CCR7+CD27+CD95- naive CD8+ T cells expressing CXCR3 (TNR3+). The CDR3 region is CSATPIRLAGTQYF.